This T cell receptor beta chain is from a study of beta chain features in type 1 diabetes. As for this clone: At one end the junction does not follow the germline gene, possibly because of a read error.

Naive, central memory, regulatory and stem cell-like memory cells within the CD4+ compartment were sorted using CD45RO/CCR7/CD25/CD127/CD95/CD27. This CDR3 is 14 amino acids long. Per the germline V gene, CDR1 is SSHAT and CDR2 is FNYEAQ (reference sequence). Since all of the isolated RNA was reverse transcribed, expressed TCRB transcripts were what got sequenced. Sequencing was performed with immunoSEQ multiplex PCR; in TCRdb, only in-frame clones are kept and a portion is missing. The repertoire includes hundreds of thousands of clones, over 9.5% of them detected once, and around 0.05% sits in the top ten.

The sequence derives from a woman aged 18-29 years in good health. Sequenced input: naive CD4+ T cells from blood. The chain couples TRBV7-7 to TRBJ2-1, with 7 nucleotides matching TRBD1. The CDR3 region is CASSTMTGNNEQFF. The CDR3 nucleotides are TGTGCTAGCAGCACGATGACAGGGAACAATGAGCAGTTCTTC.